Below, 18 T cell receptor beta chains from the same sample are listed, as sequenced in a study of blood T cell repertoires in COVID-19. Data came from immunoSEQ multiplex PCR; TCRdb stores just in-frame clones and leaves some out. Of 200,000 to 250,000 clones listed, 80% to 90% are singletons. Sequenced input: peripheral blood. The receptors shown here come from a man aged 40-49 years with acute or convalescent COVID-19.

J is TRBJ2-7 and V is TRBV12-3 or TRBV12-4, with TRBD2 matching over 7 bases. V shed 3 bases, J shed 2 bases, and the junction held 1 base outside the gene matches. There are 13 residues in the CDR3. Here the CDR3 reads CASSFTSAYEQYF. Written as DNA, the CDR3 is TGTGCCAGCAGTTTCACTAGCGCCTACGAGCAGTACTTC.

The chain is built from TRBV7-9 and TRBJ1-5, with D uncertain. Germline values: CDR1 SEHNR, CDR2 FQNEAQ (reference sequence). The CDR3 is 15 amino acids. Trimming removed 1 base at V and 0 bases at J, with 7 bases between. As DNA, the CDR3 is TGTGCCAGCAGCTTAGGCGAGCATAGCAATCAGCCCCAGCATTTT. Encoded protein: CASSLGEHSNQPQHF.

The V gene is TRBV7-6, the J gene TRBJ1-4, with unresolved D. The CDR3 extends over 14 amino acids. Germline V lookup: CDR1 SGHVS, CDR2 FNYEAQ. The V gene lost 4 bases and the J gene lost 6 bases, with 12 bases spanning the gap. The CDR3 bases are TGTGCCAGCAGCTGGGCTCCCCTCGATGAAAAACTGTTTTTT. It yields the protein CASSWAPLDEKLFF.

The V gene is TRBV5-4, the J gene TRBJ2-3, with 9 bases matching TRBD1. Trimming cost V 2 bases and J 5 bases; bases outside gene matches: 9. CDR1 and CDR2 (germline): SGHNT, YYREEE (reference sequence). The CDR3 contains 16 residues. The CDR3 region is CASSLGTGTRGDTQYF. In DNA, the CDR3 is TGTGCCAGCAGCTTAGGGACAGGGACCCGAGGAGATACGCAGTATTTT.

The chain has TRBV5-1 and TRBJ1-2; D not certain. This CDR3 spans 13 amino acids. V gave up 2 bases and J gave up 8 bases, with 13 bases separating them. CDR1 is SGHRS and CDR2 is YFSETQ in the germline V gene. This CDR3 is CASSFDGLGGYTF. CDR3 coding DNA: TGCGCCAGCAGCTTTGACGGCCTAGGAGGCTACACCTTC.

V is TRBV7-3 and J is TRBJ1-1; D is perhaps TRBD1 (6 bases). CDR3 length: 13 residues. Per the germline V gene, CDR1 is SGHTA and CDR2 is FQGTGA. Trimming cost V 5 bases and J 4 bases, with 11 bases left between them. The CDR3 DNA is TGTGCCAGCAGCAACAGGGCGATCACTGAAGCTTTCTTT. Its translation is CASSNRAITEAFF.

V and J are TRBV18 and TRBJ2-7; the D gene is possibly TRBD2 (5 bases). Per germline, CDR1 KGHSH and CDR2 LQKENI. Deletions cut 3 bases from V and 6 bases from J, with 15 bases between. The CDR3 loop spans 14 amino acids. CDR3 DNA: TGTGCCAGCTCACCGGACGGGGTCGATCCCGAGCAGTACTTC. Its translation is CASSPDGVDPEQYF.

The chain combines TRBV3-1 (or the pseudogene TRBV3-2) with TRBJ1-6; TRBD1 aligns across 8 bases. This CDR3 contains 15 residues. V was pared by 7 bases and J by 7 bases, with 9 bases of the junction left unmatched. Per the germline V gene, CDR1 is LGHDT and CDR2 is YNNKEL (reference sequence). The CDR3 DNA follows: TGTGCCAGCAACTCAGGTGGACAGGGAAATTCACCCCTCCACTTT. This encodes CASNSGGQGNSPLHF.

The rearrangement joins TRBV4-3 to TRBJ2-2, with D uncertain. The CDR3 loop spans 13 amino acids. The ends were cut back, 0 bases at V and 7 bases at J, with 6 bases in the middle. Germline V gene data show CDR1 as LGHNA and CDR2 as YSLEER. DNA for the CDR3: TGCGCCAGCAGCCAAGACCGCAGCGGGGAGCTGTTTTTT. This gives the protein CASSQDRSGELFF.

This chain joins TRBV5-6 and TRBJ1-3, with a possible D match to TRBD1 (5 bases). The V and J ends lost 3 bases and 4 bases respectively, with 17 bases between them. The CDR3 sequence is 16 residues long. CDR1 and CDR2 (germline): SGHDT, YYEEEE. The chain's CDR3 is CASSSTFQGTGNTIYF. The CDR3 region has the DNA TGTGCCAGCAGCTCAACCTTTCAGGGAACGGGAAACACCATATATTTT.

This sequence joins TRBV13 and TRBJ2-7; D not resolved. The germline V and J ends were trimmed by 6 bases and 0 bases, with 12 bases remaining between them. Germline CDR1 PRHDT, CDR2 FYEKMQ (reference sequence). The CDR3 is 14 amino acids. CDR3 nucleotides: TGTGCCAGCAGACCTCGCGGAAACTCCTACGAGCAGTACTTC. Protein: CASRPRGNSYEQYF.

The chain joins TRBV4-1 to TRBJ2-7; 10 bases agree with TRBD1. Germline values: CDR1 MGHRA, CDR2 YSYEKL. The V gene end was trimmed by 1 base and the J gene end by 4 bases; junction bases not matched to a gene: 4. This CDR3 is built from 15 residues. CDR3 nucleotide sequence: TGCGCCAGCAGCCAAGGGGACAGGGGATTGTACGAGCAGTACTTC. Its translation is CASSQGDRGLYEQYF.

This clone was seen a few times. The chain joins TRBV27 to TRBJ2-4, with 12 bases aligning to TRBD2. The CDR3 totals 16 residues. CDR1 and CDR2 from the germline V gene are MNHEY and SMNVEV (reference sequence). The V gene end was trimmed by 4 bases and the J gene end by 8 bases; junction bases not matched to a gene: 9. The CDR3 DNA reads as TGTGCCAGCAGTTACGCTAGCGGGGGGGCAAGGGACATTCAGTACTTC. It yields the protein CASSYASGGARDIQYF.

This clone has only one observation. This CDR3 is CAIRRAGNEQFF. The CDR3 DNA is TGTGCCATCAGGAGGGCAGGCAATGAGCAGTTCTTC. The V gene is TRBV10-3, the J gene TRBJ2-1, with D possibly being TRBD2 (5 bases). The CDR3 contains 12 residues. V was cut by 6 bases and J by 6 bases, with 9 bases left in between. The germline V gene encodes CDR1 ENHRY and CDR2 SYGVKD.

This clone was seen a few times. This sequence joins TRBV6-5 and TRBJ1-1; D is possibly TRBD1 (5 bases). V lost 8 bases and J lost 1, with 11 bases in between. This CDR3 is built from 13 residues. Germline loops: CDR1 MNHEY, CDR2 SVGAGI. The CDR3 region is CASSRGKNTEAFF. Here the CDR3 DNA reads TGTGCCAGCTCCCGGGGGAAGAACACTGAAGCTTTCTTT.

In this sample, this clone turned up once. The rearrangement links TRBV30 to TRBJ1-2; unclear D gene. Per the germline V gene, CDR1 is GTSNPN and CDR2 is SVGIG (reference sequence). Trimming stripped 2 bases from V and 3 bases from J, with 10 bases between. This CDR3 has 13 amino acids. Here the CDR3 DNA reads TGTGCCTGGAGTCCTGAGGGCTACTATGGCTACACCTTC. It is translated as CAWSPEGYYGYTF. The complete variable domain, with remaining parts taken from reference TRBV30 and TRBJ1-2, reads SQTIHQWPATLVQPVGSPLSLECTVEGTSNPNLYWYRQAAGRGLQLLFYSVGIGQISSEVPQNLSASRPQDRQFILSSKKLLLSDSGFYLCAWSPEGYYGYTFGSGTRLTVV.

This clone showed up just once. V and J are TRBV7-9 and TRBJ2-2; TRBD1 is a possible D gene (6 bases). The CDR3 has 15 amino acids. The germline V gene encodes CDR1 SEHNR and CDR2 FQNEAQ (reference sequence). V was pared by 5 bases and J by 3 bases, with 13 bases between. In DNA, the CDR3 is TGTGCCAGCAGCCCGCAGGGGATCGACACCGGGGAGCTGTTTTTT. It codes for CASSPQGIDTGELFF.

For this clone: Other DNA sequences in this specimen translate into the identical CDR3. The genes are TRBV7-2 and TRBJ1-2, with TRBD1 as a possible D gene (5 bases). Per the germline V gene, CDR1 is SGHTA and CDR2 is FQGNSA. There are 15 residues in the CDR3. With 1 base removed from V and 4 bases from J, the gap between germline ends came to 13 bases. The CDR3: CASSLVGTGGYGYTF. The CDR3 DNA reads TGTGCCAGCAGCTTAGTCGGTACGGGGGGCTATGGCTACACCTTC.